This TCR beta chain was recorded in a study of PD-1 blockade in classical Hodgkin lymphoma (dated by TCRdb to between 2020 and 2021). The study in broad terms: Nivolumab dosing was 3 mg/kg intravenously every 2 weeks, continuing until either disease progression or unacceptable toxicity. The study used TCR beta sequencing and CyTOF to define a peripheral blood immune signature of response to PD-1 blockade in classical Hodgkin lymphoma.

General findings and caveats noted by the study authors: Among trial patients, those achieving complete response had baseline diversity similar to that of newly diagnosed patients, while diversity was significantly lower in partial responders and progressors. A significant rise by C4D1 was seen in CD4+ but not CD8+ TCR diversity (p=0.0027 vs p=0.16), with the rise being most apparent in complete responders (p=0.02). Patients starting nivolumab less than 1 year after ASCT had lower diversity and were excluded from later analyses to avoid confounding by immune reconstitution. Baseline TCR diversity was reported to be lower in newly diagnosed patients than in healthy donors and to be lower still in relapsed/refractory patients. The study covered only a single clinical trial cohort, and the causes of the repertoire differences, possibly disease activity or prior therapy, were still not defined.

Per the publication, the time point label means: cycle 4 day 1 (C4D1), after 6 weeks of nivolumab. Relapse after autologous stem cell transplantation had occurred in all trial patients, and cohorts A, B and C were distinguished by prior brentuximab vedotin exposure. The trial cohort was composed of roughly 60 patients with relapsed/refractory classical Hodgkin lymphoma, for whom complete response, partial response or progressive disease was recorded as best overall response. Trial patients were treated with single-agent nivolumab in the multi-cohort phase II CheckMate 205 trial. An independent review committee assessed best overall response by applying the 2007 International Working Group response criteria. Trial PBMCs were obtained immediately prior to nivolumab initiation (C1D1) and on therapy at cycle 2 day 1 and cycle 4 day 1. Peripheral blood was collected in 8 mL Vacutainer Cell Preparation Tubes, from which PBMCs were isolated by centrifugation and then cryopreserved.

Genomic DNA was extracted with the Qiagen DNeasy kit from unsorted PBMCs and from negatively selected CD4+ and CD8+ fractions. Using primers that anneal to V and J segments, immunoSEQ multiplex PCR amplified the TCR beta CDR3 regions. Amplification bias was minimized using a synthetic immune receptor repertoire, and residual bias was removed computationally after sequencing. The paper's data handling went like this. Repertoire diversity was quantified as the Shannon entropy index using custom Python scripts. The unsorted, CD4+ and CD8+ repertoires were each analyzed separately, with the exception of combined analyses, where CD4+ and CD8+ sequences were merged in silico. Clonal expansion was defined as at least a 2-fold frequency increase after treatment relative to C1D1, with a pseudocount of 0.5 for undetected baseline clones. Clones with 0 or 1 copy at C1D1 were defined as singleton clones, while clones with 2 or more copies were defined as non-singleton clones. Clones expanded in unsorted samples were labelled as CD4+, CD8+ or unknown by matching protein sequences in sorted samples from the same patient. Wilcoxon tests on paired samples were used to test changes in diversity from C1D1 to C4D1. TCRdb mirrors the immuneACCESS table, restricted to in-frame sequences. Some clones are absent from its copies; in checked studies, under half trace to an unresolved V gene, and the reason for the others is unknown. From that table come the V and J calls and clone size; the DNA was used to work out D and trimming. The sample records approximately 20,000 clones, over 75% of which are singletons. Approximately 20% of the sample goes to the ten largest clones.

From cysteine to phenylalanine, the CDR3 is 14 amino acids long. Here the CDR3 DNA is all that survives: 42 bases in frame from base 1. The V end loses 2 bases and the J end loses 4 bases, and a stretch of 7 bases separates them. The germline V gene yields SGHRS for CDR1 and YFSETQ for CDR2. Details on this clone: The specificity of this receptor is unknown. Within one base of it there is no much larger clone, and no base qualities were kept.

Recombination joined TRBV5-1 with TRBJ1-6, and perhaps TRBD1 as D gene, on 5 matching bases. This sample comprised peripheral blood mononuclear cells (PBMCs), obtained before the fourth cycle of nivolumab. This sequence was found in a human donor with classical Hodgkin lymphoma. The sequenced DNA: TGCGCCAGCAGCTTCGACAGTTATAATTCACCCCTCCACTTT. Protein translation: CASSFDSYNSPLHF.